The 23 T cell receptor beta chains in this list originate from one sample, sequenced in a study of blood T cell repertoires in COVID-19. The data were produced by immunoSEQ multiplex PCR, yet TCRdb's version contains in-frame clones alone and is incomplete. The table lists approximately 180,000 clones, about three quarters of them singletons. The sample was peripheral blood. The source is a woman aged 70 to 79 with acute or convalescent COVID-19.

There are a few counts of this clone. Here the CDR3 reads CSASYGSAEVQFF. DNA of the CDR3: TGCAGTGCTAGTTATGGATCGGCCGAGGTGCAGTTCTTC. The genes are TRBV20-1 and TRBJ2-1, with unresolved D. CDR1 and CDR2 (germline): DFQATT, SNEGSKA (reference sequence). CDR3 length equals 13 residues. Trimming removed 3 bases at V and 12 bases at J, with 18 bases between.

The gene calls are TRBV27 and TRBJ2-7; 7 bases line up with TRBD2. The CDR3 sequence is 14 residues long. J lost 5 bases, V lost 6 bases, and 10 bases had no gene match. Germline V lookup: CDR1 MNHEY, CDR2 SMNVEV (reference sequence). The CDR3 loop is CASSLFGGMDEQYF. In nucleotides, the CDR3 is TGTGCCAGCAGCCTTTTCGGGGGGATGGACGAGCAGTACTTC.

The V and J genes are TRBV30 and TRBJ2-7, with 9 bases aligning to TRBD1. Germline V gives CDR1 GTSNPN, CDR2 SVGIG (reference sequence). After removal of 0 bases from V and 5 bases from J, the junction contained 11 bases not matched to a gene. CDR3 length: 16 amino acids. This CDR3 is CAWSVLGTGSFHEQYF. CDR3 DNA: TGTGCCTGGAGTGTACTTGGGACAGGGTCTTTCCACGAGCAGTACTTC.

V gene TRBV29-1 combines with J gene TRBJ1-1; D uncertain. CDR3 length: 12 amino acids. Trimming took off 4 bases at V and 1 base at J, with 7 bases between the two ends. Germline lookup yields CDR1 SQVTM and CDR2 ANQGSEA. The CDR3 DNA is TGCAGCGTTGCTTTATCGAACACTGAAGCTTTCTTT. Its protein is CSVALSNTEAFF.

The V gene is TRBV7-2, the J gene TRBJ2-1, with TRBD1 matching 10 bases. CDR3 length: 14 residues. CDR1 and CDR2 from the germline V gene are SGHTA and FQGNSA. The junction had 10 bases not matched to a gene; V was cut back by 10 bases and J by 7 bases. The CDR3: CAIGSGTGVNEQFF. In nucleotides, the CDR3 is TGTGCCATCGGGTCCGGGACAGGGGTGAATGAGCAGTTCTTC.

The gene calls are TRBV19 and TRBJ1-1, with D hard to call. Per the germline V gene, CDR1 is LNHDA and CDR2 is SQIVND (reference sequence). V shed 7 bases and J shed 5 bases, with 17 bases lying between them. The CDR3 has 14 residues. This CDR3 is CASTLSLWPTEAFF. The DNA of the CDR3 is TGTGCCAGTACTTTAAGTTTGTGGCCAACTGAAGCTTTCTTT.

This clone occurred once. The V and J genes are TRBV4-1 and TRBJ1-5; a weak D match, TRBD1 (6 bases). CDR1 and CDR2 from the germline V gene are MGHRA and YSYEKL. CDR3 size: 15 residues. Trimming stripped 2 bases from V and 7 bases from J, with 15 bases between. The DNA for the CDR3 is TGCGCCAGCAGCCAAAATACAGGGCAACACCAGCCCCAGCATTTT. Translated, it gives CASSQNTGQHQPQHF.

This chain joins TRBV7-9 and TRBJ2-2; D unclear. Trimming stripped 2 bases from V and 6 bases from J, with 4 bases between. The length of the CDR3 is 12 residues. The germline CDR1 and CDR2 sequences are SEHNR and FQNEAQ (reference sequence). In nucleotides, the CDR3 is TGTGCCAGCAGCTTACTTTCCGGGGAGCTGTTTTTT. Encoded protein: CASSLLSGELFF.

In the case of this clone: The sample carries other DNA sequences with the same CDR3. The chain has TRBV3-1 (or the pseudogene TRBV3-2) and TRBJ2-5, with D possibly being TRBD1 (6 bases). The germline gives CDR1 LGHDT, CDR2 YNNKEL (reference sequence). With 4 bases removed from V and 0 bases from J, the gap between germline ends came to 9 bases. The CDR3 sequence is 14 residues long. The chain's CDR3 is CASSPGTYQETQYF. The CDR3 DNA reads TGTGCCAGCAGCCCCGGGACATACCAAGAGACCCAGTACTTC.

The rearrangement links TRBV6-2 or TRBV6-3 to TRBJ2-1; 7 bases match TRBD2. V shed 6 bases, J shed 7 bases, and the junction held 18 bases outside the gene matches. The germline gives CDR1 MNHEY, CDR2 SVGEGT. CDR3 length: 17 amino acids. DNA of the CDR3: TGTGCCAGCAGCCCTCCCCCCGCGGGGGAGAGTATAAATGAGCAGTTCTTC. Translation: CASSPPPAGESINEQFF.

The chain recombines TRBV7-9 with TRBJ2-6, with TRBD1 matching 7 bases. V shed 4 bases, J shed 2 bases, and the junction held 2 bases outside the gene matches. Germline-derived CDR1 and CDR2 are SEHNR and FQNEAQ (reference sequence). The CDR3 contains 15 residues. In DNA form, the CDR3 reads TGTGCCAGCAGCTCAGGGGGAACTGGGGCCAACGTCCTGACTTTC. Translated, it gives CASSSGGTGANVLTF.

This chain joins TRBV3-1 (or the pseudogene TRBV3-2) and TRBJ1-1; D is unclear. Germline CDR1 LGHDT, CDR2 YNNKEL (reference sequence). The CDR3 length is 17 residues. The ends were cut back, 1 base at V and 2 bases at J, with 17 bases in the middle. Written as DNA, the CDR3 is TGTGCCAGCAGCCAAGTCGGGAGCTTTAGGTTTAACACTGAAGCTTTCTTT. This gives the protein CASSQVGSFRFNTEAFF.

The chain links TRBV5-1 to TRBJ1-2; 8 positions match TRBD1. The V gene end was trimmed by 1 base and the J gene end by 6 bases; junction bases not matched to a gene: 5. The CDR3 is 14 residues long. Per the germline V gene, CDR1 is SGHRS and CDR2 is YFSETQ. CDR3 in DNA: TGCGCCAGCAGCTTGTTTGTGACAGGGGATGGCTACACCTTC. Translating it yields CASSLFVTGDGYTF.

This clone came up once. The chain couples TRBV5-4 to TRBJ1-6; D is perhaps TRBD1 (6 bases). The CDR3 is made up of 15 amino acids. With 2 bases removed from V and 7 bases from J, the gap between germline ends came to 13 bases. Germline V CDR1 and CDR2: SGHNT, YYREEE (reference sequence). The CDR3: CASSFTQGANSPLHF. The CDR3 DNA reads TGTGCCAGCAGCTTCACACAGGGAGCCAATTCACCCCTCCACTTT.

V and J are TRBV4-2 and TRBJ2-7, with 13 bases fitting TRBD2. With V trimmed by 1 base and J by 2 bases, 14 bases remained unmatched. This CDR3 comprises 20 residues. CDR1 is LGHNA, CDR2 YNFKEQ, per germline. CDR3 nucleotides: TGTGCCAGCAGCCAAGGGCGGGGACTAGCGGGAAGTTCTACTACCTACGAGCAGTACTTC. Its protein is CASSQGRGLAGSSTTYEQYF.

The rearrangement links TRBV7-2 to TRBJ2-1; no definite D call. The CDR3 loop spans 15 amino acids. Germline CDR1 SGHTA, CDR2 FQGNSA. V shed 4 bases and J shed 0 bases, with 10 bases lying between them. CDR3 sequence reads: CASSYTRSSYNEQFF. The DNA for the CDR3 is TGTGCCAGCAGCTATACACGGAGCTCCTACAATGAGCAGTTCTTC.

The V gene is TRBV2, the J gene TRBJ2-7, with 13 bases matching TRBD2. Germline CDR1 is SNHLY and CDR2 is FYNNEI. J was trimmed by 2 bases and V by 7 bases; bases with no gene match: 2. The CDR3 has 14 residues. CDR3 region: CASIGTSGAYEQYF. The CDR3 nucleotides read TGTGCCAGCATCGGGACTAGCGGGGCCTACGAGCAGTACTTC. The full variable domain, rest sourced from reference TRBV2 and TRBJ2-7, is EPEVTQTPSHQVTQMGQEVILRCVPISNHLYFYWYRQILGQKVEFLVSFYNNEISEKSEIFDDQFSVERPDGSNFTLKIRSTKLEDSAMYFCASIGTSGAYEQYFGPGTRLTVT.

This clone has only a few counts. The rearrangement joins TRBV4-1 to TRBJ2-2; 8 nucleotides match TRBD2. Germline V gene data show CDR1 as MGHRA and CDR2 as YSYEKL. With V trimmed by 3 bases and J by 5 bases, 11 bases remained unmatched. This CDR3 has 17 amino acids. CDR3 sequence reads: CASSHPGGVTGTGELFF. The CDR3 DNA reads TGCGCCAGCAGCCATCCCGGGGGGGTGACGGGAACCGGGGAGCTGTTTTTT.

This chain joins TRBV5-1 and TRBJ2-1, with a weak D call TRBD2 (6 bases). Trimming removed 1 base at V and 7 bases at J, with 9 bases between. The CDR3 has 13 residues. Germline-derived CDR1 and CDR2 are SGHRS and YFSETQ. DNA for the CDR3: TGCGCCAGCAGCTTGTGGGGGGATAATGAGCAGTTCTTC. Translating it yields CASSLWGDNEQFF.

The chain uses TRBV29-1 and TRBJ2-3, with 7 bases that match TRBD1. This CDR3 comprises 13 residues. The trim removed 3 bases at V and 2 bases at J, leaving 2 bases unmatched. Looked up from germline, CDR1 is SQVTM and CDR2 is ANQGSEA. The CDR3 is CSVEGQTTDTQYF. CDR3 sequence (DNA): TGCAGCGTTGAGGGACAGACCACAGATACGCAGTATTTT.

This clone appeared a single time. This rearrangement joins TRBV15 to TRBJ2-1; TRBD2 agrees at 14 bases. This CDR3 has 19 amino acids. V lost 3 bases, J lost 3 bases, and 10 bases stayed unmatched. Germline V gene sequence: CDR1 LNHNV, CDR2 YYDKDF (reference sequence). The CDR3 is CATSSKKGLAGGHYNEQFF. The CDR3 nucleotides are TGTGCCACCAGCAGCAAAAAAGGACTAGCGGGAGGCCACTACAATGAGCAGTTCTTC. The whole variable domain, filled in from reference TRBV15 and TRBJ2-1, reads DAMVIQNPRYQVTQFGKPVTLSCSQTLNHNVMYWYQQKSSQAPKLLFHYYDKDFNNEADTPDNFQSRRPNTSFCFLDIRSPGLGDTAMYLCATSSKKGLAGGHYNEQFFGPGTRLTVL.

The rearrangement links TRBV19 to TRBJ1-5, with D unclear. The CDR3 spans 13 residues. The ends were cut back, 6 bases at V and 7 bases at J, with 13 bases in the middle. Per the germline V gene, CDR1 is LNHDA and CDR2 is SQIVND (reference sequence). In nucleotides, the CDR3 is TGTGCCAGTAGCCCGGAGGGCGGCCAGCCCCAGCATTTT. Its translation is CASSPEGGQPQHF. The full variable domain, with the rest looked up from reference TRBV19 and TRBJ1-5, is DGGITQSPKYLFRKEGQNVTLSCEQNLNHDAMYWYRQDPGQGLRLIYYSQIVNDFQKGDIAEGYSVSREKKESFPLTVTSAQKNPTAFYLCASSPEGGQPQHFGDGTRLSIL.

The V and J genes are TRBV5-1 and TRBJ2-2, with D possibly matching TRBD1 (5 bases). The V end was cut by 0 bases, the J end by 6 bases, with 12 bases between. CDR1 is SGHRS, CDR2 YFSETQ, per germline. This CDR3 spans 15 amino acids. In DNA form, the CDR3 reads TGCGCCAGCAGCTTGGCCGTGCAGGGTTCCGGGGAGCTGTTTTTT. Translated: CASSLAVQGSGELFF. The whole variable domain, remainder taken from reference TRBV5-1 and TRBJ2-2, is KAGVTQTPRYLIKTRGQQVTLSCSPISGHRSVSWYQQTPGQGLQFLFEYFSETQRNKGNFPGRFSGRQFSNSRSEMNVSTLELGDSALYLCASSLAVQGSGELFFGEGSRLTVL.